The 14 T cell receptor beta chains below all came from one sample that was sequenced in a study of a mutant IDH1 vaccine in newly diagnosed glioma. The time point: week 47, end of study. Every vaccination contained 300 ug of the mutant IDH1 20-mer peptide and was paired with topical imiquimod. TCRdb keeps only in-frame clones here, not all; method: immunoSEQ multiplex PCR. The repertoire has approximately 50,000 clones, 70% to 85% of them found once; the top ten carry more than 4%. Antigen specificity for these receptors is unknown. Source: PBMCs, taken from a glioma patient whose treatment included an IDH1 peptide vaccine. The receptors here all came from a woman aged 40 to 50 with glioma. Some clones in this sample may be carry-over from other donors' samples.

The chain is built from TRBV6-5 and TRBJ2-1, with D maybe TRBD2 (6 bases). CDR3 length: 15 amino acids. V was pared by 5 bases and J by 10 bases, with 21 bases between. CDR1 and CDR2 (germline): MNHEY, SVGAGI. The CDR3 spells CASSRGGTPIGEQFF. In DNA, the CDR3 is TGTGCCAGCAGTAGGGGCGGGACCCCCATCGGGGAGCAGTTCTTC.

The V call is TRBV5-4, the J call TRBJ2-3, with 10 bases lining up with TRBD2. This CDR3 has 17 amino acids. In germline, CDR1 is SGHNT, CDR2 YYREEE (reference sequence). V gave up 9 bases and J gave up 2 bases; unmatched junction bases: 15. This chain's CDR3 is CATELGGSGGFTDTQYF. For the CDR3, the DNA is TGTGCCACCGAGCTTGGTGGTAGCGGGGGGTTCACAGATACGCAGTATTTT.

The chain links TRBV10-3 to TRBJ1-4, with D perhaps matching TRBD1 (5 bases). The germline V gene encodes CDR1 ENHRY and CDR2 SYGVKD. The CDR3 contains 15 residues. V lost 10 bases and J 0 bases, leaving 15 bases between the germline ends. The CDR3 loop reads CATGGGPATNEKLFF. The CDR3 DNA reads TGTGCCACCGGCGGGGGACCTGCAACTAATGAAAAACTGTTTTTT.

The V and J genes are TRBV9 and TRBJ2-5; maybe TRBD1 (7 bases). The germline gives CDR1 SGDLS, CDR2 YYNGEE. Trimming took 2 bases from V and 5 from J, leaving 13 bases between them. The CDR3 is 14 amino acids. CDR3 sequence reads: CASSVGQAGETQYF. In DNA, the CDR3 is TGTGCCAGCAGCGTCGGACAGGCGGGGGAGACCCAGTACTTC.

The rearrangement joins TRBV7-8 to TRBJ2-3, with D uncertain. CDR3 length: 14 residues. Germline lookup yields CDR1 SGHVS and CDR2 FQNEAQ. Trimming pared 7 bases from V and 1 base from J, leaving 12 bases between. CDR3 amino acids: CASTLTTGTDTQYF. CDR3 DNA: TGTGCCAGCACCCTAACAACCGGCACAGATACGCAGTATTTT. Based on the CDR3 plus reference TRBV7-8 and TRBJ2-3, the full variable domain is GAGVSQSPRYKVAKRGQDVALRCDPISGHVSLFWYQQALGQGPEFLTYFQNEAQLDKSGLPSDRFFAERPEGSVSTLKIQRTQQEDSAVYLCASTLTTGTDTQYFGPGTRLTVL.

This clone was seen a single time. CDR3 in amino acids: CASGDEQYF. Written as DNA, the CDR3 is TGCGCCAGCGGCGACGAGCAGTACTTC. The rearrangement uses TRBV10-2 and TRBJ2-7; no reliable D call. Per germline, CDR1 WSHSY and CDR2 SAAADI. This CDR3 is 9 amino acids long. Trimming left V 8 bases short and J 5 bases short, with 4 bases between.

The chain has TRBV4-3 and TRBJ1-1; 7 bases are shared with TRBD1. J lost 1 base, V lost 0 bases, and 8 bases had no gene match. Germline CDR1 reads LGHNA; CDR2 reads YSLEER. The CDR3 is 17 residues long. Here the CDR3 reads CASSQDNPGGENTEAFF. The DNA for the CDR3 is TGCGCCAGCAGCCAAGATAACCCAGGGGGAGAGAACACTGAAGCTTTCTTT.

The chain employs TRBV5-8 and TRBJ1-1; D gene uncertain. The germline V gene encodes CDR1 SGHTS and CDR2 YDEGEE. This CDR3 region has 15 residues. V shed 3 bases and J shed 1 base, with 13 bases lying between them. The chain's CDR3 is CASSSYPDWNTEAFF. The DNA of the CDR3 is TGTGCCAGCAGCTCGTACCCCGATTGGAACACTGAAGCTTTCTTT.

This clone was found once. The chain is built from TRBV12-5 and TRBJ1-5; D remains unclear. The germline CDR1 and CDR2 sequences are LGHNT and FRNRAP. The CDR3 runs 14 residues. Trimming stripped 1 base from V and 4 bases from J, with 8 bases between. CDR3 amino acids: CASGLASQNQPQHF. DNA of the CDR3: TGTGCTAGTGGTTTGGCGTCCCAAAATCAGCCCCAGCATTTT.

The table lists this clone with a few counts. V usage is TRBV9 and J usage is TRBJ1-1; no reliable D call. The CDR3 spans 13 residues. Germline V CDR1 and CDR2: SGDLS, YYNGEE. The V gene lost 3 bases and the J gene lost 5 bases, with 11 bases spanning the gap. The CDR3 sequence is CASSATAGTEAFF. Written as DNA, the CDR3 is TGTGCCAGCAGCGCCACGGCGGGTACTGAAGCTTTCTTT.

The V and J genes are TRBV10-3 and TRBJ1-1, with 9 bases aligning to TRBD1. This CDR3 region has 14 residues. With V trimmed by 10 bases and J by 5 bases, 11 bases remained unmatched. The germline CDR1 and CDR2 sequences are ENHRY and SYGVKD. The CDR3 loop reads CATHRDREVTEAFF. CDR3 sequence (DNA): TGTGCCACTCACCGGGACAGGGAGGTGACTGAAGCTTTCTTT.

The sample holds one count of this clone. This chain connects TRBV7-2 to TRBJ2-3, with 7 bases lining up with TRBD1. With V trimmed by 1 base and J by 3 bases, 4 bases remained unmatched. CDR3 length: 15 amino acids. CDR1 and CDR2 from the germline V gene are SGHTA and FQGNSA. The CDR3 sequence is CASSLVGRGTDTQYF. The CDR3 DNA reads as TGTGCCAGCAGCTTAGTTGGCAGGGGGACAGATACGCAGTATTTT.

CDR3 sequence: CASSYQGQGDTEAFF. CDR3 nucleotides: TGTGCCAGCAGTTACCAGGGACAGGGGGACACTGAAGCTTTCTTT. This chain joins TRBV6-5 and TRBJ1-1; TRBD1 matches 11 bases. The CDR3 is made up of 15 amino acids. J lost 3 bases, V lost 2 bases, and 2 bases had no gene match. Germline CDR1 MNHEY, CDR2 SVGAGI.

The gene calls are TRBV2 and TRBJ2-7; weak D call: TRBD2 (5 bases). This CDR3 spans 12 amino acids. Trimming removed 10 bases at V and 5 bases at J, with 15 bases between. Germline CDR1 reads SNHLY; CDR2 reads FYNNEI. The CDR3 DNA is TGTGCCACCGACTATAGCGTCGACGAGCAGTACTTC. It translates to CATDYSVDEQYF.